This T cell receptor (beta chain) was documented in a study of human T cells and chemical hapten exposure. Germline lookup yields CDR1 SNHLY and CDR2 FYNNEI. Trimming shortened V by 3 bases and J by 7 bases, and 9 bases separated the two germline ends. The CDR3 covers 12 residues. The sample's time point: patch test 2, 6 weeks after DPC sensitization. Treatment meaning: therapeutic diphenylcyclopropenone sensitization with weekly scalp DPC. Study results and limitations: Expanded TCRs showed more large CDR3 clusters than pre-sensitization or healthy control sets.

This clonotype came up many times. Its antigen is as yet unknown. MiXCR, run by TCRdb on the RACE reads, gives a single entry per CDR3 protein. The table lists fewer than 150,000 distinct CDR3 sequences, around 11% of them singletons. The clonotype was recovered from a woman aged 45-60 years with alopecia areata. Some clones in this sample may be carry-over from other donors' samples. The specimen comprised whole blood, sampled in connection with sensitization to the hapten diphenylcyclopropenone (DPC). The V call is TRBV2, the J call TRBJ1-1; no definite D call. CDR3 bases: TGTGCCAGCAGTGAGTATAGGGATGAAGCTTTCTTT. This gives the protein CASSEYRDEAFF.